The clone carrying this T cell receptor beta chain was detected a few times. The record originates from a study of blood T cell repertoires in COVID-19. This table comes from immunoSEQ multiplex PCR, and its TCRdb copy is limited to in-frame clones, with some not included. The sample contains 30,000 or so clones, around four fifths of which appear only once. Germline-derived CDR1 and CDR2 are SGHTS and YDEGEE. V lost 4 bases and J 8 bases, leaving 19 bases between the germline ends. This CDR3 contains 16 residues. The genes are TRBV5-8 and TRBJ1-6; D possibly corresponds to TRBD1 (5 bases). The origin of this receptor is a man over 45 with acute or convalescent COVID-19. Sequencing was carried out using peripheral blood. This CDR3 is CASSGGTNLHDSPLHF. The CDR3 coding sequence is TGTGCCAGCAGCGGGGGGACGAACCTCCACGATTCACCCCTCCACTTT.